Sequencing of this T cell receptor (beta chain) was carried out in a study of low-dose radiotherapy and immunotherapy resistance in tumors. Primers targeting TRAV and TRBV primed first-strand cDNA, covering alpha and beta chains. The PCR that amplified TCRs ran for roughly 20 cycles, relying on a constant-region primer and a V-primer adapter. Each CDR3 protein is one row after TCRdb ran MiXCR on the reads. The data contain some 71,000 distinct CDR3 sequences, about a third of them seen just once; the ten biggest clones take up over 8.5%. This CDR3 is built from 17 residues. This clonotype was observed a handful of times. Stated time point: before trial treatment. In the RACIN dose-escalation trial, donors got nivolumab plus ipilimumab with aspirin, cyclophosphamide and radiotherapy. As a condition of eligibility, patients had advanced solid tumors lacking tumor-infiltrating lymphocytes.

This TCR was sampled from a female donor with ovarian cancer. This chain uses TRBV21-1 with TRBJ2-1; TRBD2, the table's D call, was not compared with the DNA. TRBV21-1 is labeled a pseudogene. The sequencing here drew on PBMCs, taken before treatment. CDR3 region: CASSKVAGVQFSNEQFF. CDR3 DNA: TGTGCCAGCAGCAAAGTGGCGGGTGTGCAGTTTTCCAATGAGCAGTTCTTC.